These 21 T cell receptor beta chains originate from one sample sequenced in a study of graft-versus-host responses after intestinal transplantation. Profiling relied on immunoSEQ multiplex PCR, and the TCRdb table lists in-frame clones only, not all of them. This sample has roughly 97,000 clones; roughly 90% occur once, and the top ten carry over 0.7%. For these TCRs, the target antigens are not known. The specimen was unstimulated CD4+ T cells sorted from spleen or lymph node cells, collected before intestinal transplant. These receptors all stem from a human donor who received an intestinal transplant.

The sample holds a few counts of this clone. This chain connects TRBV5-1 to TRBJ2-6; perhaps TRBD2 as D (5 bases). The V and J ends lost 0 bases and 2 bases respectively, with 6 bases between them. Germline lookup yields CDR1 SGHRS and CDR2 YFSETQ. The CDR3 sequence is 15 residues long. The CDR3 region is CASSLAGAGANVLTF. CDR3 nucleotide sequence: TGCGCCAGCAGCTTGGCCGGGGCTGGGGCCAACGTCCTGACTTTC.

The V and J genes are TRBV14 and TRBJ2-5; TRBD1 agrees at 9 bases. After removal of 1 base from V and 5 bases from J, the junction contained 14 bases not matched to a gene. The CDR3 has 18 amino acids. Per the germline V gene, CDR1 is SGHDN and CDR2 is FVKESK. DNA for the CDR3: TGTGCCAGCAGCCAAGCCCTCACCCACAGGGGGCTCGAGGAGACCCAGTACTTC. Protein sequence: CASSQALTHRGLEETQYF. Complete variable domain (other parts from reference TRBV14 and TRBJ2-5): EAGVTQFPSHSVIEKGQTVTLRCDPISGHDNLYWYRRVMGKEIKFLLHFVKESKQDESGMPNNRFLAERTGGTYSTLKVQPAELEDSGVYFCASSQALTHRGLEETQYFGPGTRLLVL.

The rearrangement joins TRBV5-1 to TRBJ2-7; D is unclear. Between the trimmed V and J ends, which lost 0 bases and 0 bases, there was a span of 4 bases. Germline CDR1 and CDR2: SGHRS and YFSETQ. The CDR3 has 13 amino acids. The CDR3 region has the DNA TGCGCCAGCAGCTTGGCGCGCTCCTACGAGCAGTACTTC. Its translation is CASSLARSYEQYF.

The chain carries TRBV4-1 and TRBJ2-1; the match to TRBD2 covers 9 bases. Losses at the gene ends were 1 base for V and 9 bases for J; bases not matched to a gene: 10. This CDR3 comprises 16 residues. Germline-derived CDR1 and CDR2 are MGHRA and YSYEKL. CDR3: CASSQVPSSGIGEQFF. CDR3 nucleotides: TGCGCCAGCAGCCAAGTCCCCTCTAGCGGGATAGGTGAGCAGTTCTTC.

J is TRBJ1-2 and V is TRBV7-3; a possible D gene is TRBD1 (5 bases). This CDR3 has 15 residues. V lost 5 bases to trimming and J lost 3 bases, with 16 bases between them. In germline, CDR1 is SGHTA, CDR2 FQGTGA. CDR3 nucleotides: TGTGCCAGCAGCCAACACGGATGGGGGGACTATGGCTACACCTTC. Translating gives CASSQHGWGDYGYTF.

The V gene is TRBV6-5, the J gene TRBJ1-1; TRBD1 matches at 7 bases. Germline-derived CDR1 and CDR2 are MNHEY and SVGAGI. Unmatched junction bases numbered 14, after V lost 5 bases and J lost 11 bases. The length of the CDR3 is 14 residues. CDR3 DNA: TGTGCCAGCAGTCACCCCTCAGGGGGGGCGGACGCTTTCTTT. Translating it yields CASSHPSGGADAFF.

The rearrangement joins TRBV5-1 to TRBJ1-3, with D perhaps TRBD1 (5 bases). Germline loops: CDR1 SGHRS, CDR2 YFSETQ. The CDR3 totals 15 residues. V lost 0 bases and J lost 2, with 9 bases in between. For the CDR3, the DNA is TGCGCCAGCAGCTTGGTCAGAGGGGCTGGAAACACCATATATTTT. This gives the protein CASSLVRGAGNTIYF.

The chain uses TRBV5-1 and TRBJ1-4, with D perhaps matching TRBD1 (5 bases). Germline V gene lookup returns CDR1 SGHRS and CDR2 YFSETQ. The ends were cut back, 0 bases at V and 4 bases at J, with 10 bases in the middle. The CDR3 is made up of 15 amino acids. The CDR3 protein is CASSLGGTHNEKLFF. The CDR3 nucleotides are TGCGCCAGCAGCTTGGGCGGGACCCATAATGAAAAACTGTTTTTT.

CDR3 region: CASTRFAGSTDTQYF. Written as DNA, the CDR3 is TGTGCCAGCACCAGATTTGCGGGAAGCACAGATACGCAGTATTTT. V usage is TRBV27 and J usage is TRBJ2-3; weak D call: TRBD2 (6 bases). The V end was cut by 7 bases, the J end by 0 bases, with 14 bases between. CDR1 is MNHEY and CDR2 is SMNVEV in the germline V gene (reference sequence). The CDR3 spans 15 residues.

V and J are TRBV4-2 and TRBJ2-2, with 7 bases aligning to TRBD2. V lost 1 base to trimming and J lost 3 bases; unmatched junction nucleotides: 5. Germline V lookup: CDR1 LGHNA, CDR2 YNFKEQ. The CDR3 length is 16 residues. The CDR3 reads CASSQASSGHTGELFF. CDR3 nucleotides: TGTGCCAGCAGCCAAGCCTCTAGCGGACACACCGGGGAGCTGTTTTTT.

V and J are TRBV2 and TRBJ1-2; D perhaps matches TRBD1 (5 bases). CDR1 is SNHLY, CDR2 FYNNEI, per germline. This CDR3 contains 16 residues. V shed 9 bases and J shed 4 bases, with 24 bases lying between them. CDR3 sequence: CASAELRQRGGYGYTF. CDR3 coding DNA: TGTGCCAGTGCGGAACTTCGACAGAGAGGCGGCTATGGCTACACCTTC.

The chain is built from TRBV6-5 and TRBJ2-2; D is ambiguous. The V gene's germline CDR1 is MNHEY and CDR2 SVGAGI. Trimming took off 2 bases at V and 0 bases at J, with 10 bases between the two ends. There are 16 residues in the CDR3. Here the CDR3 reads CASSYLRSPNTGELFF. The CDR3 coding sequence is TGTGCCAGCAGTTACCTCAGGAGCCCGAACACCGGGGAGCTGTTTTTT.

V is TRBV18 and J is TRBJ2-2, with 9 bases identical to TRBD1. Germline trimming cut 3 bases from V and 5 bases from J; bases unmatched to any gene: 4. This CDR3 spans 15 amino acids. Per the germline V gene, CDR1 is KGHSH and CDR2 is LQKENI. CDR3 residues: CASSPDRGVTGELFF. The CDR3 bases are TGTGCCAGCTCACCGGACAGGGGAGTTACCGGGGAGCTGTTTTTT.

The CDR3 DNA is TGTGCTAGTGGTAGGACAGGGATTAATGAAAAACTGTTTTTT. This translates into CASGRTGINEKLFF. The V gene is TRBV12-5, the J gene TRBJ1-4, with 8 bases aligning to TRBD1. V was clipped by 5 bases and J by 4 bases; unmatched bases: 3. Germline values: CDR1 LGHNT, CDR2 FRNRAP. The length of the CDR3 is 14 residues.

This clone occurred a few times. The V call is TRBV4-1, the J call TRBJ2-7; unclear D gene. CDR3 length: 14 residues. Trimming removed 5 bases at V and 2 bases at J, with 13 bases between. Germline CDR1 MGHRA, CDR2 YSYEKL. The CDR3 region is CASSSYRHAYEQYF. As DNA, the CDR3 is TGCGCCAGCAGCTCCTACCGACACGCCTACGAGCAGTACTTC.

The rearrangement links TRBV6-1 to TRBJ1-3, with 7 bases that match TRBD1. The germline CDR1 and CDR2 sequences are MNHNS and SASEGT. This CDR3 comprises 14 residues. The J segment lost 0 bases and the V segment lost 5 bases, leaving 1 base of the junction unmatched. Written as DNA, the CDR3 is TGTGCCAGCAGTCCAGGGGGCTCTGGAAACACCATATATTTT. Protein: CASSPGGSGNTIYF.

The chain is built from TRBV19 and TRBJ2-1; TRBD1 matches 7 bases. This CDR3 spans 16 amino acids. Germline CDR1 is LNHDA and CDR2 is SQIVND (reference sequence). Germline trimming cut 6 bases from V and 1 base from J; bases unmatched to any gene: 9. For the CDR3, the DNA is TGTGCCAGTAGAGACGACAGGGCTGGGTCCTACAATGAGCAGTTCTTC. Protein: CASRDDRAGSYNEQFF.

The rearrangement uses TRBV5-1 and TRBJ2-3; no clear D. Germline CDR1 reads SGHRS; CDR2 reads YFSETQ. The CDR3 is 13 amino acids. Trimming removed 0 bases from V and 3 bases from J, with 5 bases in between. CDR3 DNA sequence: TGCGCCAGCAGCTTGGCCCCAACAGATACGCAGTATTTT. Amino acid sequence: CASSLAPTDTQYF.

The chain uses TRBV2 and TRBJ1-2; D unresolved. Germline values: CDR1 SNHLY, CDR2 FYNNEI. V lost 3 bases to trimming and J lost 10 bases, with 9 bases between them. The CDR3 extends over 11 amino acids. This CDR3 is CASSDYVAYTF. DNA for the CDR3: TGTGCCAGCAGTGATTACGTTGCCTACACCTTC.

The chain uses TRBV2 and TRBJ1-1, with D hard to call. Germline V lookup: CDR1 SNHLY, CDR2 FYNNEI. The ends were cut back, 5 bases at V and 1 base at J, with 8 bases in the middle. The CDR3 runs 13 residues. CDR3 bases: TGTGCCAGCAGTATCCTGGAGAACACTGAAGCTTTCTTT. It encodes CASSILENTEAFF.

This chain's CDR3 is CASSLAATYNEQFF. The CDR3 bases are TGTGCCAGCAGCCTAGCGGCTACCTACAATGAGCAGTTCTTC. The chain employs TRBV9 and TRBJ2-1, with TRBD2 identical over 7 bases. Germline assignment: CDR1 SGDLS and CDR2 YYNGEE. This CDR3 region has 14 residues. Trimming at V came to 4 bases and at J to 2 bases, leaving 3 bases not matched to a gene. The full variable domain, rest sourced from reference TRBV9 and TRBJ2-1, is DSGVTQTPKHLITATGQRVTLRCSPRSGDLSVYWYQQSLDQGLQFLIQYYNGEERAKGNILERFSAQQFPDLHSELNLSSLELGDSALYFCASSLAATYNEQFFGPGTRLTVL.